This is a list of T cell receptor beta chains from one sample in a study of blood T cell repertoires in COVID-19. Clones were sequenced by immunoSEQ multiplex PCR, and TCRdb holds only the in-frame ones, with some missing. The table includes 300,000 to 450,000 clones, approximately 81% detected once. The sequenced sample was peripheral blood. These receptors were taken from a woman aged 18-29 years with acute or convalescent COVID-19. Each CDR3 is given with its conserved first and last residue. A D gene is named only where the DNA matches it firmly.

cdr3_aa: CASSFDRGDGYTF
d_call: TRBD1
v_call: TRBV12-3/TRBV12-4

cdr3_aa: CASSFGGFEGTEAFF
d_call: -
v_call: TRBV27

cdr3_aa: CASVERPTNEKLFF
d_call: -
v_call: TRBV7-2

cdr3_aa: CASSLQGQGKYEQYF
d_call: TRBD1
v_call: TRBV11-3

cdr3_aa: CASSFGTERVYGYTF
d_call: TRBD1
v_call: TRBV5-1

cdr3_aa: CASSPEGPGTNEKLFF
d_call: -
v_call: TRBV28

cdr3_aa: CASSQDRRGGPQETQYF
d_call: TRBD2
v_call: TRBV4-1

cdr3_aa: CASSRGDSYYTGELFF
d_call: -
v_call: TRBV3-1/TRBV3-2

cdr3_aa: CASSPRTGWTEAFF
d_call: TRBD1
v_call: TRBV5-1

cdr3_aa: CASSFNSDRGTEAFF
d_call: TRBD1
v_call: TRBV11-2

cdr3_aa: CASKEYRESIKKLFF
d_call: -
v_call: TRBV2

cdr3_aa: CASSVLWDMGDQPQHF
d_call: -
v_call: TRBV2

cdr3_aa: CASSYYDGTLWTEAFF
d_call: -
v_call: TRBV6-5

cdr3_aa: CATSDLGLAGPGALRWQYF
d_call: TRBD2
v_call: TRBV24-1

cdr3_aa: CASSLGLAGVGEQYF
d_call: TRBD2
v_call: TRBV28

cdr3_aa: CASSLVVPYEQYF
d_call: -
v_call: TRBV7-8

cdr3_aa: CASSTRTGGDEQYF
d_call: TRBD1
v_call: TRBV5-5

cdr3_aa: CASSLTSGGQETQYF
d_call: TRBD2
v_call: TRBV5-1

cdr3_aa: CASSKCCYTYEQYF
d_call: -
v_call: TRBV21-1

cdr3_aa: CSARASYEQYF
d_call: -
v_call: TRBV20-1

cdr3_aa: CASSTDREDQPQHF
d_call: TRBD1
v_call: TRBV27

cdr3_aa: CASSLEGPAEAFF
d_call: -
v_call: TRBV5-1

cdr3_aa: CASRDWSSYNSPLHF
d_call: -
v_call: TRBV19

cdr3_aa: CASAPGDSVTQYF
d_call: -
v_call: TRBV19

cdr3_aa: CASSLRRAGVIEQFF
d_call: TRBD2
v_call: TRBV11-2

cdr3_aa: CASRGQGAREQYF
d_call: TRBD1
v_call: TRBV27

cdr3_aa: CASSLSGGYTGELFF
d_call: TRBD2
v_call: TRBV11-2

cdr3_aa: CASSIEGGGQPQHF
d_call: -
v_call: TRBV5-1

cdr3_aa: CASSADRSLQETQYF
d_call: TRBD1
v_call: TRBV2

cdr3_aa: CASSLPPGGIGYTF
d_call: -
v_call: TRBV28

cdr3_aa: CASTPGGMGEKLFF
d_call: -
v_call: TRBV25-1

cdr3_aa: CASSSRLAYEQYF
d_call: -
v_call: TRBV6-5

cdr3_aa: CASARTGGAYGYTF
d_call: -
v_call: TRBV5-8

cdr3_aa: CASSHMPGRQYF
d_call: -
v_call: TRBV14

cdr3_aa: CASSVGDSGDSHEQYF
d_call: -
v_call: TRBV9

cdr3_aa: CSAKRGQTQYF
d_call: TRBD2
v_call: TRBV20-1

cdr3_aa: CASSFTGGNEQFF
d_call: TRBD1
v_call: TRBV7-3

cdr3_aa: CATSDRADNNEQFF
d_call: -
v_call: TRBV24-1

cdr3_aa: CASRTRGRNQPQHF
d_call: TRBD1
v_call: TRBV19

cdr3_aa: CASSPGEEGTSGTQYF
d_call: -
v_call: TRBV27

cdr3_aa: CASRNRDTLEETQYF
d_call: -
v_call: TRBV5-8

cdr3_aa: CASSLGSGTYYGYTF
d_call: -
v_call: TRBV19

cdr3_aa: CASNLSERGSTDTQYF
d_call: TRBD2
v_call: TRBV2

cdr3_aa: CASSNVGQGWAEAFF
d_call: TRBD1
v_call: TRBV6-6

cdr3_aa: CASSSTEARGSPLHF
d_call: -
v_call: TRBV27

cdr3_aa: CASSPTAQGRTIYF
d_call: TRBD1
v_call: TRBV6-5

cdr3_aa: CASSLRDRGQQPQHF
d_call: TRBD1
v_call: TRBV5-6

cdr3_aa: CASSLKAGARETQYF
d_call: -
v_call: TRBV5-1

cdr3_aa: CASSQYTGNTEAFF
d_call: -
v_call: TRBV9

cdr3_aa: CASSKVNREEDGYTF
d_call: -
v_call: TRBV5-1

cdr3_aa: CASSLSPPGSAASYEQYF
d_call: -
v_call: TRBV28

cdr3_aa: CASSIGSSGRTEAFF
d_call: -
v_call: TRBV19

cdr3_aa: CASSLNSLTTMNTEAFF
d_call: -
v_call: TRBV7-2

cdr3_aa: CASSLGLTLTYEQYF
d_call: -
v_call: TRBV5-1

cdr3_aa: CATSRRSGRTGELFF
d_call: TRBD2
v_call: TRBV15

cdr3_aa: CAWDAAGSIETQYF
d_call: -
v_call: TRBV30

cdr3_aa: CASSSRGQGYTF
d_call: -
v_call: TRBV11-2

cdr3_aa: CSDRLAGGGTDTQYF
d_call: TRBD2
v_call: TRBV29-1

cdr3_aa: CASISEDSGNTIYF
d_call: -
v_call: TRBV6-5

cdr3_aa: CASSVGQGMTEKLFF
d_call: TRBD1
v_call: TRBV7-2